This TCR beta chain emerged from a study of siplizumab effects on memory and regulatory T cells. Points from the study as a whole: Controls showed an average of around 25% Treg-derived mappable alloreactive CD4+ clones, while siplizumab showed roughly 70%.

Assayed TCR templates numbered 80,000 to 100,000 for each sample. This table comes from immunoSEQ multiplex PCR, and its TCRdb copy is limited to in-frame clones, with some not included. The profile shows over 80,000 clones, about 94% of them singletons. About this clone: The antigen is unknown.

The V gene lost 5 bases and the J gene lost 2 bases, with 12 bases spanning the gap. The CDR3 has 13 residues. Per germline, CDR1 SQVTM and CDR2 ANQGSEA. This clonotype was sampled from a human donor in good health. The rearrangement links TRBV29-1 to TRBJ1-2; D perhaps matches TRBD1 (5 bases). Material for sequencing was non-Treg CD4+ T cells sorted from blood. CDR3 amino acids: CSVNTGTNYGYTF. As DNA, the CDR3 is TGCAGCGTTAACACCGGGACGAACTATGGCTACACCTTC. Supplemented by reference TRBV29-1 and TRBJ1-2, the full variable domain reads SAVISQKPSRDICQRGTSLTIQCQVDSQVTMMFWYRQQPGQSLTLIATANQGSEATYESGFVIDKFPISRPNLTFSTLTVSNMSPEDSSIYLCSVNTGTNYGYTFGSGTRLTVV.